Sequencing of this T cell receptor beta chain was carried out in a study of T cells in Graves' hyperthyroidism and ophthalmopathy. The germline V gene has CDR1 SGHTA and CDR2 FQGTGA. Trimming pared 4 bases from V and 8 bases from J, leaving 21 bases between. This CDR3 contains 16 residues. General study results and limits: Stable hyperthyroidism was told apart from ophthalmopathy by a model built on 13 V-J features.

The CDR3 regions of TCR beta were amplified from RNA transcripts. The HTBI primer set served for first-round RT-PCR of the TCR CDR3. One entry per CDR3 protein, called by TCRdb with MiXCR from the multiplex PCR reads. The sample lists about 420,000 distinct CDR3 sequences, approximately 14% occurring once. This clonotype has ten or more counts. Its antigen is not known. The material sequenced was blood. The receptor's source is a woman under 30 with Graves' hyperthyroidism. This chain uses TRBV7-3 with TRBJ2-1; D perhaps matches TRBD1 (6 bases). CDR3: CASSWAGAVATDEQFF. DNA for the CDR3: TGTGCCAGCAGCTGGGCAGGGGCAGTAGCTACAGATGAGCAGTTCTTC.